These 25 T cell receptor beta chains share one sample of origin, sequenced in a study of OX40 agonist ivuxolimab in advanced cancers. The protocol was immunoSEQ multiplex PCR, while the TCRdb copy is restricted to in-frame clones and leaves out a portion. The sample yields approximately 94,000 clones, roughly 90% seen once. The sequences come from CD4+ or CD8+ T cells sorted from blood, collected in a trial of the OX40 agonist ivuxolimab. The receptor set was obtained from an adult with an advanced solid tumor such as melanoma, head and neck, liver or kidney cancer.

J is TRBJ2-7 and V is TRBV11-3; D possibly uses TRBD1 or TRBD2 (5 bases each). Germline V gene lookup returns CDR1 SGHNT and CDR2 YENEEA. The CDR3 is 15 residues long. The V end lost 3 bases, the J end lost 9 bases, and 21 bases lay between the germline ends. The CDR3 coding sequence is TGTGCCAGCAGCTTCGCTTTAGGGACGGCTGTAGGGCAGTACTTC. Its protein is CASSFALGTAVGQYF. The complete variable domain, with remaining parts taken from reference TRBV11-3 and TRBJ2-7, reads EAGVVQSPRYKIIEKKQPVAFWCNPISGHNTLYWYLQNLGQGPELLIRYENEEAVDDSQLPKDRFSAERLKGVDSTLKIQPAELGDSAVYLCASSFALGTAVGQYFGPGTRLTVT.

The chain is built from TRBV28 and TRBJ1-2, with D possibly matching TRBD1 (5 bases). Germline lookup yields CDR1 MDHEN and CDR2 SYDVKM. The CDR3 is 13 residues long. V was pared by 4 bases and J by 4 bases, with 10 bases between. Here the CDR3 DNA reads TGTGCCAGCAGTTCGGGACTGTTCTATGGCTACACCTTC. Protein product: CASSSGLFYGYTF.

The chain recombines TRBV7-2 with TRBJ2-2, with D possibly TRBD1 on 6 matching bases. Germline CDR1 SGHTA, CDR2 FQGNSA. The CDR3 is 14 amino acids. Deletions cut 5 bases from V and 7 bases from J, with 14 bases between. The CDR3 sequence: CASSETGRIGELFF. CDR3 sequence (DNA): TGTGCCAGCAGCGAAACAGGGAGAATCGGGGAGCTGTTTTTT.

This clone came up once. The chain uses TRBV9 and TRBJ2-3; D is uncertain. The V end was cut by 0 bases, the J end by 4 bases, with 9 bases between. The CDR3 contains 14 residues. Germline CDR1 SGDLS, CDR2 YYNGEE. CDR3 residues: CASSVVVNSDTQYF. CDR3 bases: TGTGCCAGCAGCGTAGTGGTGAACTCAGATACGCAGTATTTT.

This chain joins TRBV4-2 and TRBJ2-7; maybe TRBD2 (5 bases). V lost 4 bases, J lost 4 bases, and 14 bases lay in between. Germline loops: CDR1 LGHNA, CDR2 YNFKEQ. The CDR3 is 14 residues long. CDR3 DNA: TGTGCCAGCAGCCGTCAACTAGAGGCTTACGAGCAGTACTTC. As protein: CASSRQLEAYEQYF.

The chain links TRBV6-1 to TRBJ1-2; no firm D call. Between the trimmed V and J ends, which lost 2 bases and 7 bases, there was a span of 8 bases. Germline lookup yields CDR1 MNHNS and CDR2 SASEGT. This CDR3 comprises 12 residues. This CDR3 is CASSEQVSGYTF. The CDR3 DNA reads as TGTGCCAGCAGTGAACAGGTCTCTGGCTACACCTTC.

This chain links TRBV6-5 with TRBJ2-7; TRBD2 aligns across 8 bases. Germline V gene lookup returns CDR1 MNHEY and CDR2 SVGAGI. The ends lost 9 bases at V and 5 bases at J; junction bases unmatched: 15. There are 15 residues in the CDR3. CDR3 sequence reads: CARVCGLASENEQYF. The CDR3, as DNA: TGTGCCAGGGTTTGCGGACTAGCATCCGAGAACGAGCAGTACTTC.

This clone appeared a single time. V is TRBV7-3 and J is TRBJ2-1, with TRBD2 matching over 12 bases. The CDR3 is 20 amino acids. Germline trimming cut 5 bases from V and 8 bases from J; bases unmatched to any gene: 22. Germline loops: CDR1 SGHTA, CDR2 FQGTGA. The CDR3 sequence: CASSLYPTGIRTSGKDEQFF. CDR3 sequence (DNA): TGTGCCAGCAGCCTTTACCCGACAGGGATTAGGACTAGCGGGAAGGATGAGCAGTTCTTC.

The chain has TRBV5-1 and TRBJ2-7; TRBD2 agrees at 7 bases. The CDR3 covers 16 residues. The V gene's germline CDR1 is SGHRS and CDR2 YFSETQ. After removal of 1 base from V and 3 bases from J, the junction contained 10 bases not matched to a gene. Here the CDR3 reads CASSLHRDYGVYEQYF. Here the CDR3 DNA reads TGCGCCAGCAGCTTGCACCGGGACTACGGAGTCTACGAGCAGTACTTC.

The CDR3 coding sequence is TGTGCCAGCAGCTTGGAGGCGGGGTGGGCAGCAAATCAGCCCCAGCATTTT. Its protein product is CASSLEAGWAANQPQHF. The rearrangement joins TRBV5-5 to TRBJ1-5; D remains ambiguous. Germline CDR1 SGHKS, CDR2 YYEKEE (reference sequence). V lost 0 bases and J lost 4, with 17 bases in between. The CDR3 contains 17 residues.

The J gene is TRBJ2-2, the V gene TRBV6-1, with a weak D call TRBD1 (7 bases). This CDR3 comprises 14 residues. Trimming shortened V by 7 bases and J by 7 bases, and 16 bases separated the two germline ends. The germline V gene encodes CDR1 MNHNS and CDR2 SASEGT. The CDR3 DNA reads TGTGCCAGCAAAACGGACAGGAGGGACGGGGAGCTGTTTTTT. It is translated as CASKTDRRDGELFF.

The CDR3 nucleotides are TGTGCCAGCAGTGGCGGGGGCACAGGGGAATTCTACGAGCAGTACTTC. It codes for CASSGGGTGEFYEQYF. This chain connects TRBV2 to TRBJ2-7; perhaps D is TRBD1 or TRBD2 (7 bases each). The germline CDR1 and CDR2 sequences are SNHLY and FYNNEI. Between the trimmed V and J ends, which lost 4 bases and 3 bases, there was a span of 19 bases. The CDR3 is made up of 16 amino acids.

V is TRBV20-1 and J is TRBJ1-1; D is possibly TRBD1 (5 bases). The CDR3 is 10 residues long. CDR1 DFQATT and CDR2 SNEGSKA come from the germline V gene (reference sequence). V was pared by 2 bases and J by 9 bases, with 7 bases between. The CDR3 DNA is TGCAGTGCTAGAAAGGGGAAAGCTTTCTTT. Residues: CSARKGKAFF.

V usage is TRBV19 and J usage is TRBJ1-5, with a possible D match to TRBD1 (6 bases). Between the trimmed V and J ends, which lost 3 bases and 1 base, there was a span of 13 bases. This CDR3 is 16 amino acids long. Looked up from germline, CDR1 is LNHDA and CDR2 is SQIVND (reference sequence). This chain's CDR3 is CASSISRGLSNQPQHF. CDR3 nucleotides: TGTGCCAGTAGTATTTCCAGGGGATTGAGCAATCAGCCCCAGCATTTT.

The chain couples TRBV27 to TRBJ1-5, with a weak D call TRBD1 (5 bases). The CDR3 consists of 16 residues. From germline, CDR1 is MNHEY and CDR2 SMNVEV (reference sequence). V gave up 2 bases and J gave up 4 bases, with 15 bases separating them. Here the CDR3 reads CASSLVGRGENQPQHF. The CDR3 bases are TGTGCCAGCAGTTTAGTGGGGAGAGGGGAGAATCAGCCCCAGCATTTT.

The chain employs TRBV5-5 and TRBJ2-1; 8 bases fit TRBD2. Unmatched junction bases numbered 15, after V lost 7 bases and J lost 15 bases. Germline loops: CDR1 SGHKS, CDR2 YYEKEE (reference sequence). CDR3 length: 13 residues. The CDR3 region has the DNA TGTGCCAGCTTTGGGGGGAATATTCGGGAGGGGTTCTTC. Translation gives CASFGGNIREGFF.

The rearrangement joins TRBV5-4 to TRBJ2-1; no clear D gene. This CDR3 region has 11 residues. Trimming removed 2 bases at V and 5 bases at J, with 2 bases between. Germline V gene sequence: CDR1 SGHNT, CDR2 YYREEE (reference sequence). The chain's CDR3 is CASSFDNEQFF. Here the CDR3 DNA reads TGTGCCAGCAGCTTCGACAATGAGCAGTTCTTC.

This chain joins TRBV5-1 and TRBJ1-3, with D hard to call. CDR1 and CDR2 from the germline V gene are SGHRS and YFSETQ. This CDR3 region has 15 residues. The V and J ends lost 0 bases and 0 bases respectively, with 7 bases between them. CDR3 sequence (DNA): TGCGCCAGCAGCTTGGAAGGGAGCTCTGGAAACACCATATATTTT. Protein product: CASSLEGSSGNTIYF.

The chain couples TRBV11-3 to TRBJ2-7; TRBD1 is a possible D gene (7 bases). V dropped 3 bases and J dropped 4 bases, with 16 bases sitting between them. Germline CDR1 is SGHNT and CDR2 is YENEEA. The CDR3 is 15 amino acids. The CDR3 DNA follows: TGTGCCAGCAGCTTTGCAACCAGGGGGAGGTACGAGCAGTACTTC. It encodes CASSFATRGRYEQYF.

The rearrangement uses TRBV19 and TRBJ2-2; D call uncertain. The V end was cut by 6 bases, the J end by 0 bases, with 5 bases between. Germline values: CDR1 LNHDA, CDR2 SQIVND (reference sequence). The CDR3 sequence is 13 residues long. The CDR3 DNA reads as TGTGCCAGTAGGGGTCCGAACACCGGGGAGCTGTTTTTT. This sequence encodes CASRGPNTGELFF.

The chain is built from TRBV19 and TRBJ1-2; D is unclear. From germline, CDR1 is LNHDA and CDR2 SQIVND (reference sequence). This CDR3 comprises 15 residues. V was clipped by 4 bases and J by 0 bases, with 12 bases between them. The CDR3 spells CASSKGQSTNYGYTF. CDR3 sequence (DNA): TGTGCCAGTAGTAAAGGGCAGTCGACTAACTATGGCTACACCTTC.

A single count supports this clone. Here the CDR3 DNA reads TGTGCCAGCGCAGGGGCGGGGGGCCAAGAGACCCAGTACTTC. Protein: CASAGAGGQETQYF. This chain connects TRBV9 to TRBJ2-5; 8 nucleotides agree with TRBD2. Germline trimming cut 7 bases from V and 1 base from J; bases unmatched to any gene: 6. Germline V CDR1 and CDR2: SGDLS, YYNGEE. This CDR3 has 14 amino acids.

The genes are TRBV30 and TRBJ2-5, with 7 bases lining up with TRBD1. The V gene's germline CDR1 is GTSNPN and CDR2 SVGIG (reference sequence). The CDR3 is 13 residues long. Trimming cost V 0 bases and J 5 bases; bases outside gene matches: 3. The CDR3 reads CAWSVRGQETQYF. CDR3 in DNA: TGTGCCTGGAGTGTCAGGGGACAGGAGACCCAGTACTTC.

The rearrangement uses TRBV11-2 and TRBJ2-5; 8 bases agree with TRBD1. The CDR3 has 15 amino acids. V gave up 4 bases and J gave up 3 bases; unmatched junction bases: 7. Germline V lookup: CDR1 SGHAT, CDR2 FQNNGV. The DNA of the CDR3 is TGTGCCAGCAGCTACCGCCCGGGACAGGAAGAGACCCAGTACTTC. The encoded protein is CASSYRPGQEETQYF. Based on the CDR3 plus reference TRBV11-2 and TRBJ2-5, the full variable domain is EAGVAQSPRYKIIEKRQSVAFWCNPISGHATLYWYQQILGQGPKLLIQFQNNGVVDDSQLPKDRFSAERLKGVDSTLKIQPAKLEDSAVYLCASSYRPGQEETQYFGPGTRLLVL.

DNA for the CDR3: TGCGCCAGCAGCCAAGATTTGGCGCAGAGCTCCTACAATGAGCAGTTCTTC. Protein product: CASSQDLAQSSYNEQFF. The chain joins TRBV4-3 to TRBJ2-1, with D unresolved. There are 17 residues in the CDR3. V dropped 0 bases and J dropped 0 bases, with 12 bases sitting between them. In germline, CDR1 is LGHNA, CDR2 YSLEER.